This T cell receptor beta chain is drawn from a study of T cells in Graves' hyperthyroidism and ophthalmopathy. This CDR3 has 13 amino acids. Germline CDR1 reads SGHDT; CDR2 reads YYEEEE. V was trimmed by 4 bases and J by 6 bases, leaving 10 bases between them. Graves' hyperthyroidism qualified as stable when ophthalmopathy did not progress within 18 months. Diagnosis rested on symptoms, serum thyroxine and TRAb, thyroid ultrasound, and orbital computed tomography. Broader study findings: Patients with ophthalmopathy were separated from those with stable hyperthyroidism by a 13 V-J model. Most thyroid-expanded clonotypes above 0.001 were also found in blood.

Worth noting for this clonotype: No antigen is known for it.

TCR beta CDR3 regions were amplified from RNA transcripts. An initial round of RT-PCR targeting the TCR CDR3 relied on the HTBI primer set. Each CDR3 protein gets one entry after TCRdb re-called the multiplex PCR reads with MiXCR. This table has fewer than 650,000 distinct CDR3 sequences, 13% to 15% appearing once. The chain couples TRBV5-6 to TRBJ2-2; D may be TRBD1 or TRBD2 (5 bases each). The sequence was obtained from a woman aged 40-49 years with Graves' hyperthyroidism. Sequenced: blood. CDR3 residues: CASSPGPSGELFF. Written as DNA, the CDR3 is TGTGCCAGCAGCCCGGGACCTTCCGGGGAGCTGTTTTTT. Together with reference TRBV5-6 and TRBJ2-2, the CDR3 gives the full variable domain: DAGVTQSPTHLIKTRGQQVTLRCSPKSGHDTVSWYQQALGQGPQFIFQYYEEEERQRGNFPDRFSGHQFPNYSSELNVNALLLGDSALYLCASSPGPSGELFFGEGSRLTVL.